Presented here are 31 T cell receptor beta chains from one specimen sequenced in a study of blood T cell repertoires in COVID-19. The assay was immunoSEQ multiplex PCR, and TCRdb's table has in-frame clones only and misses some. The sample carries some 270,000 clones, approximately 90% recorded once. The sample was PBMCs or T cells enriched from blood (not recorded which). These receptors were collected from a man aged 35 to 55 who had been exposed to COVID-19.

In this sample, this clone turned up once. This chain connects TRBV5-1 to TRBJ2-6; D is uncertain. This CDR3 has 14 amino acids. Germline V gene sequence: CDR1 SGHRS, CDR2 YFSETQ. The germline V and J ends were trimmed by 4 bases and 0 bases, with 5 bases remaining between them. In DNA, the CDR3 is TGCGCCAGCAGCGACACCTCTGGGGCCAACGTCCTGACTTTC. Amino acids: CASSDTSGANVLTF.

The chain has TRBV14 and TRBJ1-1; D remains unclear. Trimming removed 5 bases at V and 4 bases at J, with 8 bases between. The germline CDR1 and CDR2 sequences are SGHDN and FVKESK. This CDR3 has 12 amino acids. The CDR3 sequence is CASSGRGTEAFF. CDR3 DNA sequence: TGTGCCAGCAGCGGCCGAGGCACTGAAGCTTTCTTT.

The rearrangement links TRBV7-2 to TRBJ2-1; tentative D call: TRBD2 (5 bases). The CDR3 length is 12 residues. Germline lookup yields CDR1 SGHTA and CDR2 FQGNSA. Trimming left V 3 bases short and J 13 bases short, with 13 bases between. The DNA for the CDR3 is TGTGCCAGCAGCTTTGTAGCGCCGATTCAGTTCTTC. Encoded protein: CASSFVAPIQFF.

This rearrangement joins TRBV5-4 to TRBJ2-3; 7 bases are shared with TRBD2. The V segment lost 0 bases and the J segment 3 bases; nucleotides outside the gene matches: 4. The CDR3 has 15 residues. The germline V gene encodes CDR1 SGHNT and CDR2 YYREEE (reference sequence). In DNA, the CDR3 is TGTGCCAGCAGCTTGGTATTGCGGGAGACAGATACGCAGTATTTT. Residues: CASSLVLRETDTQYF.

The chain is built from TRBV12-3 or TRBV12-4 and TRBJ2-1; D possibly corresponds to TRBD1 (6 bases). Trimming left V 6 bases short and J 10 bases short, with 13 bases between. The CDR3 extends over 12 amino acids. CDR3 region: CASREDRAEQFF. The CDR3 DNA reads TGTGCCAGCAGGGAGGACAGAGCAGAGCAGTTCTTC.

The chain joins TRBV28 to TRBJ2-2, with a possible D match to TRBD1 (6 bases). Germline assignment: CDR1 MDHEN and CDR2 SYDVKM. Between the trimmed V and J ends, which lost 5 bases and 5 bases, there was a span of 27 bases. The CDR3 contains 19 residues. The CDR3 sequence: CASSPTPRQASRRTGELFF. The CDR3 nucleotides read TGTGCCAGCAGTCCCACCCCTCGACAGGCCTCAAGGAGGACCGGGGAGCTGTTTTTT.

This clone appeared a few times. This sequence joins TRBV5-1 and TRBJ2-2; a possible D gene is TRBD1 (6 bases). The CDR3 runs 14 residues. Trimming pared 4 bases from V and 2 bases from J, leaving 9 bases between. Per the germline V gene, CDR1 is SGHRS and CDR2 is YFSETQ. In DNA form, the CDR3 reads TGCGCCAGCAGCGAGGACAGTAACACCGGGGAGCTGTTTTTT. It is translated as CASSEDSNTGELFF.

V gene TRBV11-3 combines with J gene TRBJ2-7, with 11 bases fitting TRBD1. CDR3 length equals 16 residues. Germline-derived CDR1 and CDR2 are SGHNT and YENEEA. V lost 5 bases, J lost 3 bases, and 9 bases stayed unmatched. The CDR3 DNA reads TGTGCCAGCAGCCTCTATTCCGGGACAGGGGGCTACGAGCAGTACTTC. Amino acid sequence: CASSLYSGTGGYEQYF. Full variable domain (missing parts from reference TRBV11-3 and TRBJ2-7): EAGVVQSPRYKIIEKKQPVAFWCNPISGHNTLYWYLQNLGQGPELLIRYENEEAVDDSQLPKDRFSAERLKGVDSTLKIQPAELGDSAVYLCASSLYSGTGGYEQYFGPGTRLTVT.

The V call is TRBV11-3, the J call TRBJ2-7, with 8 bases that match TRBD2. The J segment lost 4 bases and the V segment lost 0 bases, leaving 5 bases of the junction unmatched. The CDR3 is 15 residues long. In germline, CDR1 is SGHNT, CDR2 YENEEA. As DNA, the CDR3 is TGTGCCAGCAGCTTAGAGAGCGGGAGCCTTTACGAGCAGTACTTC. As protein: CASSLESGSLYEQYF.

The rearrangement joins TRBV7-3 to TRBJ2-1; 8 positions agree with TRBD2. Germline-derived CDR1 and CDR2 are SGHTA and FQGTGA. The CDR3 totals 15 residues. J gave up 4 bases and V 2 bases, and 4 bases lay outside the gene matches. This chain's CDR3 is CASSLSGGRYNEQFF. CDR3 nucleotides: TGTGCCAGCAGCTTATCAGGCGGGAGGTACAATGAGCAGTTCTTC.

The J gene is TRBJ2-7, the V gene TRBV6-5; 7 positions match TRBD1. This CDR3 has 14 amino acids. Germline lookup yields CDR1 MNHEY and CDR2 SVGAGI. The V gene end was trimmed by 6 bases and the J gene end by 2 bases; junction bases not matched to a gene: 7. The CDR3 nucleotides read TGTGCCAGCAGAGACCGGGACAGTCCCTACGAGCAGTACTTC. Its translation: CASRDRDSPYEQYF.

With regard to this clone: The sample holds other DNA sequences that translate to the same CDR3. CDR3 coding DNA: TGTGCCAGCTCACCAGGCCGCTACGAGCAGTACTTC. Translation gives CASSPGRYEQYF. The chain uses TRBV18 and TRBJ2-7, with D uncertain. Germline CDR1 reads KGHSH; CDR2 reads LQKENI. The CDR3 totals 12 residues. The ends were cut back, 2 bases at V and 3 bases at J, with 5 bases in the middle. Full variable domain (outside the CDR3, taken from reference TRBV18 and TRBJ2-7): NAGVMQNPRHLVRRRGQEARLRCSPMKGHSHVYWYRQLPEEGLKFMVYLQKENIIDESGMPKERFSAEFPKEGPSILRIQQVVRGDSAAYFCASSPGRYEQYFGPGTRLTVT.

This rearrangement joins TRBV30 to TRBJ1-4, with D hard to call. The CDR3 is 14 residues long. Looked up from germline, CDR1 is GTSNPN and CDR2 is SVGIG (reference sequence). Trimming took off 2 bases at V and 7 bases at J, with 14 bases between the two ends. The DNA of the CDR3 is TGTGCCTGGAGTTTGTTGGGCCAAGGTGAAAAACTGTTTTTT. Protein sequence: CAWSLLGQGEKLFF.

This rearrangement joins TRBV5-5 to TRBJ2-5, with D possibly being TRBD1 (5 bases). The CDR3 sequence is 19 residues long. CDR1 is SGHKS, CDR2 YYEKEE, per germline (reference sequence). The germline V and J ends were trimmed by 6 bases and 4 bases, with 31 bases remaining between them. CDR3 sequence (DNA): TGTGCCAGCACCCTACACTTGCGCCCAAGTTCAGGGTTCCTAGAGACCCAGTACTTC. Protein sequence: CASTLHLRPSSGFLETQYF.

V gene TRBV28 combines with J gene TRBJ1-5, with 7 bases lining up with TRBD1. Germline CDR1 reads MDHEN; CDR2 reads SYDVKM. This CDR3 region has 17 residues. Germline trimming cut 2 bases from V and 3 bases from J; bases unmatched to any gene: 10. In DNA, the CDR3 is TGTGCCAGCAGTTTACGCTACGGGACAGTGAACAATCAGCCCCAGCATTTT. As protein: CASSLRYGTVNNQPQHF.

As DNA, the CDR3 is TGTGCCAGCAGCCTCAATCACAGGGTAAGGACTGAAGCTTTCTTT. Encoded protein: CASSLNHRVRTEAFF. The chain recombines TRBV11-2 with TRBJ1-1, with a weak D call TRBD1 (6 bases). Per germline, CDR1 SGHAT and CDR2 FQNNGV. V was shortened by 5 bases and J by 5 bases, with 18 bases between the two germline ends. This CDR3 spans 15 amino acids. The complete variable domain, with remaining parts taken from reference TRBV11-2 and TRBJ1-1, reads EAGVAQSPRYKIIEKRQSVAFWCNPISGHATLYWYQQILGQGPKLLIQFQNNGVVDDSQLPKDRFSAERLKGVDSTLKIQPAKLEDSAVYLCASSLNHRVRTEAFFGQGTRLTVV.

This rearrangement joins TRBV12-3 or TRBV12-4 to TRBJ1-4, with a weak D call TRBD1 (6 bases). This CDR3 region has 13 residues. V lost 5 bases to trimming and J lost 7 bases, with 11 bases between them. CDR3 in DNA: TGTGCCAGCAGTCAGGGGTGGGGTGAAAAACTGTTTTTT. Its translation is CASSQGWGEKLFF.

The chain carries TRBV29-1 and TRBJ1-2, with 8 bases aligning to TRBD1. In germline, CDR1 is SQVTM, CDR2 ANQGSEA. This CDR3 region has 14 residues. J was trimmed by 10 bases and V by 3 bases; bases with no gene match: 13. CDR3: CSVDIQGQAFVYTF. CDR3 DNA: TGCAGCGTTGATATCCAGGGACAGGCTTTTGTCTACACCTTC.

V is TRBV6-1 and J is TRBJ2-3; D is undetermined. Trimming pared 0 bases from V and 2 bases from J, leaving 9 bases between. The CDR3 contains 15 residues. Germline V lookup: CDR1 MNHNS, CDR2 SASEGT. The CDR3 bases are TGTGCCAGCAGTGAAGCGCGATACTCCACAGATACGCAGTATTTT. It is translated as CASSEARYSTDTQYF.

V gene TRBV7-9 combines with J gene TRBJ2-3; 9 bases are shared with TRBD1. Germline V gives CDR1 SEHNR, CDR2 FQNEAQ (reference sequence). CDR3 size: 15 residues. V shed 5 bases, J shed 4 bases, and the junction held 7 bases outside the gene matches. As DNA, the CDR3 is TGTGCCAGCAGCGCACAGGGGGCGTCTCCAGATACGCAGTATTTT. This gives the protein CASSAQGASPDTQYF.

The CDR3 bases are TGTGCCAGTACCCTGACTAGCGGCTGGAACACCGGGGAGCTGTTTTTT. Translation: CASTLTSGWNTGELFF. V and J are TRBV19 and TRBJ2-2; 9 nucleotides agree with TRBD2. Unmatched junction bases numbered 7, after V lost 7 bases and J lost 1 base. The CDR3 has 16 amino acids. Germline CDR1 reads LNHDA; CDR2 reads SQIVND (reference sequence).

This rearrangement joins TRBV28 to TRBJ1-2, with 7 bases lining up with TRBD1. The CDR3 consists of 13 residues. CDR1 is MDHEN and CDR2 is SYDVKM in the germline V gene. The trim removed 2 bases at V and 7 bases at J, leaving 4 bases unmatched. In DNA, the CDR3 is TGTGCCAGCAGTTTAGAGGGACAGCTTGGCTACACCTTC. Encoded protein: CASSLEGQLGYTF.

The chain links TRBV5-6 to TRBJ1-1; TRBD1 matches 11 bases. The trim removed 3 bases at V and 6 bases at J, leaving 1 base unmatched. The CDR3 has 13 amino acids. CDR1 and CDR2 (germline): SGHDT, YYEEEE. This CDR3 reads CASSSDRGPEAFF. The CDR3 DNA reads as TGTGCCAGCAGCTCGGACAGGGGGCCTGAAGCTTTCTTT.

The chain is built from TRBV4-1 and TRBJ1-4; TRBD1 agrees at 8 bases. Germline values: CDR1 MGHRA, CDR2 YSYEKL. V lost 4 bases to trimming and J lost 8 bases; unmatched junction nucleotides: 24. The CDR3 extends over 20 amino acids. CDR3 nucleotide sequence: TGCGCCAGCAGCCTACCTAGAGACAGGGGATCGAACCCTTGGGGAGAAAAACTGTTTTTT. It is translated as CASSLPRDRGSNPWGEKLFF.

The CDR3 reads CASSITGAYGQPQHF. The DNA for the CDR3 is TGTGCCAGTAGTATAACTGGGGCGTATGGTCAGCCCCAGCATTTT. The chain employs TRBV19 and TRBJ1-5; D possibly corresponds to TRBD1 (5 bases). Trimming removed 2 bases at V and 6 bases at J, with 14 bases between. The germline gives CDR1 LNHDA, CDR2 SQIVND (reference sequence). The CDR3 has 15 amino acids. Variable domain in full (rest from reference TRBV19 and TRBJ1-5): DGGITQSPKYLFRKEGQNVTLSCEQNLNHDAMYWYRQDPGQGLRLIYYSQIVNDFQKGDIAEGYSVSREKKESFPLTVTSAQKNPTAFYLCASSITGAYGQPQHFGDGTRLSIL.

In DNA, the CDR3 is TGTGCCTGGAGAGACAGGAGTGCCACCGGGGAGCTGTTTTTT. This codes for CAWRDRSATGELFF. The chain recombines TRBV30 with TRBJ2-2, with D possibly being TRBD1 (6 bases). Germline lookup yields CDR1 GTSNPN and CDR2 SVGIG (reference sequence). The CDR3 is 14 residues long. V dropped 3 bases and J dropped 4 bases, with 12 bases sitting between them.

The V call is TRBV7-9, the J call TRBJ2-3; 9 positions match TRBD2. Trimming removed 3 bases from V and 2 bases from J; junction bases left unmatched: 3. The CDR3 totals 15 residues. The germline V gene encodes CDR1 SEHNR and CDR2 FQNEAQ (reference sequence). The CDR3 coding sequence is TGTGCCAGCAGCTTTCTAGCGGGATACACAGATACGCAGTATTTT. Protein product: CASSFLAGYTDTQYF.

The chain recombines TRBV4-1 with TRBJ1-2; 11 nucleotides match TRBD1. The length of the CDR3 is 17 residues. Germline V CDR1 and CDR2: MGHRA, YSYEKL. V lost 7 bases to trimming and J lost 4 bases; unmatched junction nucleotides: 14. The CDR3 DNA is TGCGCCAGCACCAAAAGACCGGGACAGGGGGATGTCTATGGCTACACCTTC. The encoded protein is CASTKRPGQGDVYGYTF.

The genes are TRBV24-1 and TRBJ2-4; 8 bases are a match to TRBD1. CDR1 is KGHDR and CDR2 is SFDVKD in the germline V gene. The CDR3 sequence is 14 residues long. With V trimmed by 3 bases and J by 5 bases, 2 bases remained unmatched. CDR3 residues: CATSDVTGENIQYF. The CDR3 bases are TGTGCCACCAGTGATGTGACAGGGGAAAACATTCAGTACTTC.

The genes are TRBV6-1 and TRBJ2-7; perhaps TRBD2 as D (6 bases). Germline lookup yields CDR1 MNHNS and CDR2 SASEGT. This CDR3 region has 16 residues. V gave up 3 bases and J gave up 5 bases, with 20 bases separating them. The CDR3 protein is CASSDSGGTNPDEQYF. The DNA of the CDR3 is TGTGCCAGCAGTGATTCCGGGGGAACAAACCCTGACGAGCAGTACTTC.

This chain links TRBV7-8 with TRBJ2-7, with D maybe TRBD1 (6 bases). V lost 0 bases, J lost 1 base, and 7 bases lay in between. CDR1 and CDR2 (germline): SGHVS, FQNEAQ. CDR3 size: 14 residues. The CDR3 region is CASSLADRSYEQYF. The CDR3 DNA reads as TGTGCCAGCAGCTTAGCGGACAGATCCTACGAGCAGTACTTC.